Below are 22 T cell receptor beta chains sequenced from a single sample in a study of cytomegalovirus exposure and HLA in healthy donors. The PCR made use of 60 Vbeta and 13 Jbeta primers. TCRdb's table, derived via immunoSEQ multiplex PCR, lists solely in-frame clones and lacks some. The sample holds over 150,000 clones, approximately 80% seen once. The material sequenced was PBMCs. These receptors were obtained from a man aged 30 to 39 in good health and CMV-seropositive.

The chain combines TRBV5-1 with TRBJ1-2; no reliable D call. The length of the CDR3 is 19 residues. Germline V gene data show CDR1 as SGHRS and CDR2 as YFSETQ. V shed 7 bases and J shed 2 bases, with 30 bases lying between them. In DNA form, the CDR3 reads TGCGCCAGCTCGACTACCTCTGGGGAGAAGATCACGAGAAACTATGGCTACACCTTC. As protein: CASSTTSGEKITRNYGYTF. The full variable domain, its missing parts supplied by reference TRBV5-1 and TRBJ1-2, is KAGVTQTPRYLIKTRGQQVTLSCSPISGHRSVSWYQQTPGQGLQFLFEYFSETQRNKGNFPGRFSGRQFSNSRSEMNVSTLELGDSALYLCASSTTSGEKITRNYGYTFGSGTRLTVV.

The chain links TRBV7-9 to TRBJ2-7, with D unclear. Germline-derived CDR1 and CDR2 are SEHNR and FQNEAQ (reference sequence). The CDR3 extends over 13 amino acids. V was clipped by 2 bases and J by 2 bases, with 7 bases between them. This chain's CDR3 is CASSLTETYEQYF. CDR3 nucleotide sequence: TGTGCCAGCAGCTTAACAGAAACCTACGAGCAGTACTTC.

The V and J genes are TRBV28 and TRBJ1-1; TRBD1 matches at 10 bases. With V trimmed by 5 bases and J by 3 bases, 21 bases remained unmatched. There are 20 residues in the CDR3. Germline-derived CDR1 and CDR2 are MDHEN and SYDVKM. This chain's CDR3 is CASSATRLRDRGNFDTEAFF. The CDR3 DNA reads as TGTGCCAGCAGTGCGACACGACTCCGGGACAGGGGTAACTTCGACACTGAAGCTTTCTTT.

This clone was counted between two and nine times. The gene calls are TRBV25-1 and TRBJ1-1; D unclear. The CDR3 is 14 residues long. V gave up 1 base and J gave up 4 bases, with 10 bases separating them. CDR1 is MGHDK and CDR2 is SYGVNS in the germline V gene. The CDR3 loop is CASSESGGFTEAFF. The CDR3 DNA reads TGTGCCAGCAGTGAATCCGGAGGGTTCACTGAAGCTTTCTTT.

The chain links TRBV28 to TRBJ1-1, with D perhaps matching TRBD1 (5 bases). This CDR3 is 15 amino acids long. Trimming cost V 7 bases and J 2 bases, with 17 bases left between them. Germline V gene lookup returns CDR1 MDHEN and CDR2 SYDVKM. The chain's CDR3 is CASNGDGGRNTEAFF. In DNA, the CDR3 is TGTGCCAGCAATGGGGACGGAGGGAGAAACACTGAAGCTTTCTTT.

The chain employs TRBV7-9 and TRBJ2-1, with D possibly matching TRBD2 (6 bases). Germline CDR1 is SEHNR and CDR2 is FQNEAQ (reference sequence). The CDR3 length is 15 residues. Deletions cut 1 base from V and 2 bases from J, with 9 bases between. The CDR3 sequence is CASSLVAEPYNEQFF. DNA of the CDR3: TGTGCCAGCAGCTTAGTAGCGGAGCCCTACAATGAGCAGTTCTTC.

The V call is TRBV27, the J call TRBJ2-7; D might be TRBD1 (6 bases). Germline CDR1 MNHEY, CDR2 SMNVEV (reference sequence). The CDR3 is made up of 12 amino acids. Trimming pared 9 bases from V and 3 bases from J, leaving 12 bases between. This CDR3 reads CARYQGHYEQYF. The DNA of the CDR3 is TGTGCCAGGTACCAGGGACACTACGAGCAGTACTTC.

The chain carries TRBV2 and TRBJ1-1; D might be TRBD1 (6 bases). V lost 0 bases to trimming and J lost 11 bases, with 19 bases between them. The CDR3 has 15 amino acids. Germline lookup yields CDR1 SNHLY and CDR2 FYNNEI. Here the CDR3 DNA reads TGTGCCAGCAGTGAAGCACACTCAGGGGCCGCGGAGGCTTTCTTT. The encoded protein is CASSEAHSGAAEAFF.

A note on this clone: The junction shows a germline mismatch at one end, possibly a read error. The chain combines TRBV11-2 with TRBJ1-2; perhaps TRBD1 as D (5 bases). CDR3 length: 13 residues. Germline CDR1 reads SGHAT; CDR2 reads FQNNGV. As DNA, the CDR3 is TGTGCCAGCAGATTAGACAGTGCCGTCGGCTACACCTTC. The encoded protein is CASRLDSAVGYTF.

This chain uses TRBV19 with TRBJ2-1, with 8 bases matching TRBD2. Germline V lookup: CDR1 LNHDA, CDR2 SQIVND (reference sequence). J gave up 0 bases and V 6 bases, and 4 bases lay outside the gene matches. The CDR3 is made up of 15 amino acids. The CDR3 sequence: CASRMSGSSYNEQFF. CDR3 DNA sequence: TGTGCCAGTAGGATGAGCGGGAGCTCCTACAATGAGCAGTTCTTC.

This chain joins TRBV7-9 and TRBJ2-7, with 10 bases fitting TRBD2. Germline V CDR1 and CDR2: SEHNR, FQNEAQ (reference sequence). The CDR3 runs to 15 residues. The V segment lost 0 bases and the J segment 5 bases; nucleotides outside the gene matches: 4. The CDR3 nucleotides read TGTGCCAGCAGCTTAGCTTTAGCGGGAGGCCACGAGCAGTACTTC. Translating it yields CASSLALAGGHEQYF.

This chain uses TRBV7-9 with TRBJ2-7, with D possibly being TRBD1 (7 bases). The V gene lost 5 bases and the J gene lost 4 bases, with 21 bases spanning the gap. CDR3 length: 16 amino acids. Germline CDR1 SEHNR, CDR2 FQNEAQ (reference sequence). The CDR3 DNA is TGTGCCAGCAGCCAGGGGGTCGGGGACTTGGTTTACGAGCAGTACTTC. Its protein product is CASSQGVGDLVYEQYF.

This clone was detected only a few times. V gene TRBV5-4 combines with J gene TRBJ2-1, with 11 nucleotides matching TRBD2. The germline V gene encodes CDR1 SGHNT and CDR2 YYREEE (reference sequence). CDR3 length: 15 amino acids. The CDR3 reads CAGGTSGRVYNEQFF. DNA of the CDR3: TGTGCGGGGGGAACTAGCGGGAGAGTTTACAATGAGCAGTTCTTC. Together with reference TRBV5-4 and TRBJ2-1, the CDR3 gives the full variable domain: ETGVTQSPTHLIKTRGQQVTLRCSSQSGHNTVSWYQQALGQGPQFIFQYYREEENGRGNFPPRFSGLQFPNYSSELNVNALELDDSALYLCAGGTSGRVYNEQFFGPGTRLTVL.

This sequence joins TRBV5-4 and TRBJ2-7; the D gene is possibly TRBD2 (5 bases). This CDR3 has 12 residues. Trimming took off 0 bases at V and 5 bases at J, with 6 bases between the two ends. The V gene's germline CDR1 is SGHNT and CDR2 YYREEE (reference sequence). The CDR3, as DNA: TGTGCCAGCAGCTTGGTCGGGGACGAGCAGTACTTC. Translated: CASSLVGDEQYF.

This clone was counted between two and nine times. The chain couples TRBV10-2 to TRBJ2-7; 8 positions match TRBD2. The V and J ends lost 4 bases and 3 bases, in that order; junction bases with no gene match: 14. Germline CDR1 and CDR2: WSHSY and SAAADI. CDR3 length equals 17 residues. CDR3 bases: TGCGCCAGCAGTGGAACAACGGGAGGGCCGGTTTTCTACGAGCAGTACTTC. Protein product: CASSGTTGGPVFYEQYF.

This rearrangement joins TRBV5-6 to TRBJ1-5; possible D gene TRBD1, 5 bases. Germline CDR1 and CDR2: SGHDT and YYEEEE. V was trimmed by 2 bases and J by 7 bases, leaving 13 bases between them. The CDR3 has 14 residues. The CDR3 DNA follows: TGTGCCAGCAGCTTAATGGGGCTTCGGCAGCCCCAGCATTTT. This encodes CASSLMGLRQPQHF. Together with reference TRBV5-6 and TRBJ1-5, the CDR3 gives the full variable domain: DAGVTQSPTHLIKTRGQQVTLRCSPKSGHDTVSWYQQALGQGPQFIFQYYEEEERQRGNFPDRFSGHQFPNYSSELNVNALLLGDSALYLCASSLMGLRQPQHFGDGTRLSIL.

This chain joins TRBV4-2 and TRBJ1-5; D unclear. The CDR3 totals 14 residues. V was clipped by 4 bases and J by 3 bases, with 10 bases between them. The germline V gene has CDR1 LGHNA and CDR2 YNFKEQ. CDR3 in amino acids: CASSRAPYNQPQHF. CDR3 sequence (DNA): TGTGCCAGCAGCCGGGCTCCTTACAATCAGCCCCAGCATTTT.

The chain carries TRBV5-1 and TRBJ2-7; maybe TRBD2 (5 bases). Germline loops: CDR1 SGHRS, CDR2 YFSETQ. The ends were cut back, 1 base at V and 6 bases at J, with 8 bases in the middle. The CDR3 totals 12 residues. Written as DNA, the CDR3 is TGCGCCAGCAGCTTGAACGGGGTCGAGCAGTACTTC. Its translation: CASSLNGVEQYF.

The rearrangement links TRBV5-4 to TRBJ2-6; D call uncertain. Germline lookup yields CDR1 SGHNT and CDR2 YYREEE (reference sequence). V lost 0 bases and J 3 bases, leaving 4 bases between the germline ends. CDR3 size: 14 residues. CDR3 DNA: TGTGCCAGCAGCTTGGTGAGTGGGGCCAACGTCCTGACTTTC. As protein: CASSLVSGANVLTF.

V and J are TRBV7-8 and TRBJ2-5; 7 bases agree with TRBD2. With the DNA end fitting TRBJ2-7 better, the J assignment may be wrong. CDR1 and CDR2 (germline): SGHVS, FQNEAQ. This CDR3 comprises 14 residues. CDR3 protein: CASSSLAETYEQYF. CDR3 sequence (DNA): TGTGCCAGCAGCTCCCTAGCGGAGACCTACGAGCAGTACTTC.

The CDR3 loop reads CASSTRGGGGSYEQYF. DNA of the CDR3: TGTGCCAGCAGTACCAGGGGAGGGGGGGGGTCCTACGAGCAGTACTTC. This rearrangement joins TRBV5-4 to TRBJ2-7; a possible D gene is TRBD2 (7 bases). The CDR3 covers 16 residues. CDR1 SGHNT and CDR2 YYREEE come from the germline V gene (reference sequence). The germline V and J ends were trimmed by 5 bases and 1 base, with 19 bases remaining between them.

The gene calls are TRBV4-1 and TRBJ1-4, with 7 bases matching TRBD1. CDR3 length: 17 amino acids. Germline V lookup: CDR1 MGHRA, CDR2 YSYEKL. The junction had 6 bases not matched to a gene; V was cut back by 1 base and J by 1 base. The CDR3 sequence: CASSQGTGLGTNEKLFF. The CDR3, as DNA: TGCGCCAGCAGCCAAGGGACAGGTCTTGGAACTAATGAAAAACTGTTTTTT.